Shown below are 21 T cell receptor beta chains from a single sample sequenced in a study of control samples from healthy donors and cancer patients. Assay: immunoSEQ multiplex PCR; the TCRdb copy retains only in-frame clones and omits some. The sample includes 75,000 to 95,000 clones, around nine tenths of them seen just once. Sample: PBMCs. These receptors originate from a woman aged 45-59 years with colorectal cancer.

V gene TRBV12-3 or TRBV12-4 combines with J gene TRBJ1-1; D uncertain. The CDR3 contains 13 residues. V was cut by 6 bases and J by 6 bases, with 14 bases left in between. CDR3 DNA sequence: TGTGCCAGCAGCCGGACGGCCCAGGCTGAAGCTTTCTTT. Amino acids: CASSRTAQAEAFF.

This clone was observed a few times. This chain uses TRBV21-1 with TRBJ1-6; the table's TRBD1 call for D was not verified on the DNA. TRBV21-1 is assigned pseudogene status. The length of the CDR3 is 18 residues. The CDR3 here is CASSKAQRPGQGHSPLHF. The CDR3 bases are TGTGCCAGCAGCAAAGCGCAAAGGCCGGGACAGGGTCATTCACCCCTCCACTTT.

The V call is TRBV12-3 or TRBV12-4, the J call TRBJ2-1; TRBD2 aligns across 8 bases. V lost 6 bases to trimming and J lost 12 bases; unmatched junction nucleotides: 7. The CDR3 covers 12 residues. CDR3 sequence (DNA): TGTGCCAGCAGCCAGCCGGGGGGGGCGCAGTTCTTC. Translating it yields CASSQPGGAQFF.

V usage is TRBV19 and J usage is TRBJ2-4, with 10 bases fitting TRBD1. J was trimmed by 7 bases and V by 4 bases; bases with no gene match: 7. From germline, CDR1 is LNHDA and CDR2 SQIVND (reference sequence). The CDR3 loop spans 15 amino acids. The CDR3 DNA is TGTGCCAGTAGTACCCCGACAGGGGGCAGGAACATTCAGTACTTC. It encodes CASSTPTGGRNIQYF.

The chain couples TRBV6-1 to TRBJ1-1; a possible D gene is TRBD1 (5 bases). V shed 1 base and J shed 7 bases, with 13 bases lying between them. CDR3 size: 14 residues. Looked up from germline, CDR1 is MNHNS and CDR2 is SASEGT. The CDR3 loop is CASSEVSRAGEAFF. The CDR3 DNA reads as TGTGCCAGCAGTGAAGTCAGCAGGGCAGGTGAAGCTTTCTTT.

This rearrangement joins TRBV18 to TRBJ1-3, with unresolved D. V was trimmed by 1 base and J by 0 bases, leaving 7 bases between them. The CDR3 consists of 15 residues. Per germline, CDR1 KGHSH and CDR2 LQKENI. The CDR3 nucleotides are TGTGCCAGCTCACCACTCCCGAGCTCTGGAAACACCATATATTTT. Protein sequence: CASSPLPSSGNTIYF.

This clone has only one observation. The chain links TRBV3-1 (or the pseudogene TRBV3-2) to TRBJ1-4, with D perhaps matching TRBD1 (6 bases). The ends were cut back, 4 bases at V and 8 bases at J, with 20 bases in the middle. Germline loops: CDR1 LGHDT, CDR2 YNNKEL (reference sequence). The CDR3 runs to 16 residues. CDR3 sequence: CASSLRSGTRREKLFF. The DNA for the CDR3 is TGTGCCAGCAGCCTAAGGTCCGGGACAAGGCGCGAAAAACTGTTTTTT.

V is TRBV5-5 and J is TRBJ1-1; D uncertain. V lost 2 bases, J lost 2 bases, and 7 bases lay in between. CDR1 and CDR2 (germline): SGHKS, YYEKEE (reference sequence). The CDR3 spans 13 residues. CDR3 amino acids: CASSFGDNTEAFF. Here the CDR3 DNA reads TGTGCCAGCAGCTTTGGTGATAACACTGAAGCTTTCTTT.

The chain joins TRBV7-2 to TRBJ1-1; possibly TRBD1 for D (5 bases). V was clipped by 10 bases and J by 8 bases, with 14 bases between them. Germline V gene sequence: CDR1 SGHTA, CDR2 FQGNSA. The CDR3 totals 11 residues. The CDR3 region has the DNA TGTGCCACCCAGTGGGGCCGAGAAGCTTTCTTT. Its translation: CATQWGREAFF. Looking up the rest from reference TRBV7-2 and TRBJ1-1 gives the full variable domain: GAGVSQSPSNKVTEKGKDVELRCDPISGHTALYWYRQSLGQGLEFLIYFQGNSAPDKSGLPSDRFSAERTGGSVSTLTIQRTQQEDSAVYLCATQWGREAFFGQGTRLTVV.

The chain joins TRBV25-1 to TRBJ1-6, with TRBD1 identical over 7 bases. The germline gives CDR1 MGHDK, CDR2 SYGVNS. This CDR3 has 14 residues. V dropped 6 bases and J dropped 8; count of bases not matched to a gene: 7. The CDR3 DNA sequence: TGTGCCAGCAGCCTCAGGGACAGAGATTCACCCCTCCACTTT. It codes for CASSLRDRDSPLHF.

The V and J genes are TRBV11-1 and TRBJ2-2, with a possible D match to TRBD1 (6 bases). CDR3 length: 14 amino acids. Germline V gene lookup returns CDR1 SGHAT and CDR2 FQDESV (reference sequence). The V end was cut by 5 bases, the J end by 5 bases, with 12 bases between. The CDR3 sequence is CASSQGTPTGELFF. In DNA, the CDR3 is TGTGCCAGCAGCCAAGGGACACCGACCGGGGAGCTGTTTTTT.

The CDR3 spells CASSPGRNTEAFF. DNA for the CDR3: TGTGCCAGCTCACCAGGCAGGAACACTGAAGCTTTCTTT. The genes are TRBV18 and TRBJ1-1, with no clear D. This CDR3 has 13 amino acids. Germline V gene sequence: CDR1 KGHSH, CDR2 LQKENI. V lost 2 bases to trimming and J lost 1 base, with 5 bases between them.

The chain joins TRBV15 to TRBJ1-1; D gene ambiguous. Germline CDR1 is LNHNV and CDR2 is YYDKDF (reference sequence). The CDR3 totals 15 residues. V was trimmed by 4 bases and J by 0 bases, leaving 12 bases between them. CDR3 residues: CATSTQSSMNTEAFF. The CDR3 nucleotides are TGTGCCACCAGCACTCAGTCCAGCATGAACACTGAAGCTTTCTTT.

The CDR3 region is CATSDTRDRKETQYF. CDR3 coding DNA: TGTGCCACCAGTGATACCCGGGACAGGAAAGAGACCCAGTACTTC. J is TRBJ2-5 and V is TRBV24-1; 8 positions match TRBD1. The CDR3 consists of 15 residues. Looked up from germline, CDR1 is KGHDR and CDR2 is SFDVKD. The junction had 5 bases not matched to a gene; V was cut back by 3 bases and J by 3 bases.

The rearrangement links TRBV3-1 (or the pseudogene TRBV3-2) to TRBJ2-2, with 12 bases identical to TRBD2. CDR1 LGHDT and CDR2 YNNKEL come from the germline V gene (reference sequence). The CDR3 spans 17 residues. Germline trimming cut 3 bases from V and 5 bases from J; bases unmatched to any gene: 7. The CDR3 sequence: CASSQLLAGGSTGELFF. The CDR3 bases are TGTGCCAGCAGCCAGCTCCTAGCGGGGGGGTCTACCGGGGAGCTGTTTTTT.

The chain joins TRBV28 to TRBJ1-6, with D unresolved. Trimming cost V 2 bases and J 8 bases, with 22 bases left between them. The CDR3 covers 18 residues. CDR1 and CDR2 from the germline V gene are MDHEN and SYDVKM. CDR3 DNA sequence: TGTGCCAGCAGTTTAAGCCCGTGGCTTGGGCCCTCTTATTCACCCCTCCACTTT. It encodes CASSLSPWLGPSYSPLHF.

V gene TRBV10-3 combines with J gene TRBJ1-3; D remains unclear. The CDR3 contains 13 residues. V lost 7 bases and J lost 3, with 10 bases in between. The germline CDR1 and CDR2 sequences are ENHRY and SYGVKD. As DNA, the CDR3 is TGTGCCATCAACCCGGGTAATGGAAACACCATATATTTT. Its protein is CAINPGNGNTIYF.

J is TRBJ1-1 and V is TRBV7-2, with D unresolved. Per germline, CDR1 SGHTA and CDR2 FQGNSA. This CDR3 contains 12 residues. Trimming removed 5 bases at V and 2 bases at J, with 6 bases between. The CDR3 DNA follows: TGTGCCAGCAGCGTACAAAACACTGAAGCTTTCTTT. Translation gives CASSVQNTEAFF.

V gene TRBV6-1 combines with J gene TRBJ1-1, with D maybe TRBD1 (6 bases). The CDR3 sequence is 16 residues long. Germline lookup yields CDR1 MNHNS and CDR2 SASEGT. The V end lost 4 bases, the J end lost 3 bases, and 18 bases lay between the germline ends. CDR3 bases: TGTGCCAGCAGTGTATCACAGGGAGTCGGGGACACTGAAGCTTTCTTT. Its protein is CASSVSQGVGDTEAFF.

The V call is TRBV6-5, the J call TRBJ2-1, with D perhaps TRBD1 or TRBD2 (5 bases each). Germline CDR1 and CDR2: MNHEY and SVGAGI. V lost 6 bases, J lost 9 bases, and 15 bases lay in between. The CDR3 sequence is 13 residues long. CDR3 residues: CASRGDMATEQFF. The CDR3 DNA reads TGTGCCAGCAGGGGGGATATGGCGACTGAGCAGTTCTTC.

The V and J genes are TRBV5-6 and TRBJ1-2; perhaps TRBD1 as D (5 bases). The V gene's germline CDR1 is SGHDT and CDR2 YYEEEE. Trimming removed 2 bases from V and 7 bases from J, with 18 bases in between. CDR3 length equals 15 residues. The CDR3 loop is CASSFRGTGTPGYTF. The DNA for the CDR3 is TGTGCCAGCAGCTTCCGCGGAACAGGCACACCTGGCTACACCTTC.